The sequence of this T cell receptor (beta chain) was determined in a study of human T cells and chemical hapten exposure (dated by TCRdb to about 2021). At the level of the whole study: For sensitization, 2% DPC in acetone was applied to a roughly 2 cm by roughly 2 cm area of upper inner arm skin. Blood samples were taken from patients before sensitization (week 0) and at 2, 6 and about 24 weeks after DPC sensitization. Libraries were pooled for sequencing, and variation in per-sample TCR yields was attributed mainly to small differences in library volumes within the pool. The study tracked peripheral blood TCR repertoire changes in vivo during primary and secondary sensitization to the hapten diphenylcyclopropenone (DPC) in alopecia patients. Patch testing was done on the upper back using Finn chambers containing 0.01% DPC, and results were scored after 6 days according to International Contact Dermatitis Research Group standards. Most of the patients in the cohort were female, and the cohort covered alopecia areata with under or over 50% scalp involvement, alopecia totalis and alopecia universalis. Twenty-nine alopecia patients provided blood for TCR sequencing at one to four time points (pre-sensitization, 2, 6 and 24 weeks). Throughout the approximately 22-week study period, patients were also given weekly therapeutic DPC doses on the scalp.

As to this clonotype: This clone's antigen is unknown. No quality values exist for individual bases; no much larger clone is one base distant.

General findings and caveats noted by the study authors: The number of TCRs above 1 in 1000 frequency did not change with DPC sensitization; there was no evidence of global repertoire structure alterations. Repeated subsampling changed both the strength of the expansion versus patch-test correlation and the threshold at which that correlation became significant. Because every patient had alopecia, a presumed autoimmune disease, the patients' immune response might differ from that of healthy individuals. Expanded TCRs formed significantly more large CDR3 similarity clusters than pre-sensitization or healthy control sets, consistent with antigen-driven responses. A positive correlation was found between the number of PT1 expanded TCRs and patch test score, with significance reached at thresholds 8, 16 and 32 but not 4.

Preparation of the library involved RACE. This sample was sequenced with a NextSeq 500. During library preparation, unique molecular identifiers were attached to individual cDNA molecules so that TCRs could be counted in a quantitative, reproducible way. For every blood RNA sample, sequencing covered both the TCR alpha and TCR beta chains. In the paper's pipeline: Samples had a median of roughly 91,000 TCRs, with a range from about 23,224 to 700,000. The Decombinator software suite was used to annotate V, J and CDR3 in the TCR reads. For the PS versus PT1 abundance plots, all samples were subsampled to the same number of TCRs (28,000). TCRs were defined as expanded if absent before sensitization and observed at least eight times at the 2-week time point. TCRdb reran the public reads through fastp at Q25 and MiXCR, keeping productive beta chains. Records with the same CDR3 protein are collapsed into one entry carrying the most frequent genes and DNA. None of the V and J calls come from the authors' own analysis; TCRdb made them. Recorded for this sample are around 260,000 distinct CDR3 sequences; 7% to 10% of them occurred a single time. Around 2.5% of the sample rests with the top ten.

Sample time point, as interpreted from the label and publication: pre-sensitization, week 0. The meaning of the sample's treatment or condition label: therapeutic diphenylcyclopropenone sensitization with weekly scalp DPC. At every patch-test visit, the blood draw took place before the patch test was put on. Eligible patients were aged 18 to 70, diagnosed with alopecia, deemed suitable for DPC therapy, and excluded if pregnant. Total RNA was extracted from unfractionated whole blood that had been collected in Tempus Blood RNA tubes. The specimen was whole blood, collected in connection with sensitization to the hapten diphenylcyclopropenone (DPC). The clonotype originates from a woman between 35 and 50 years old with alopecia areata. Some clones in this sample may be carry-over from other donors' samples.

The nucleotide sequence is TGTGCCAGCAGCCTTGAGACAGGGAGCTCCTACAATGAGCAGTTCTTC. This codes for CASSLETGSSYNEQFF. The chain is made from TRBV7-8 and TRBJ2-1, with 7 bases matching TRBD1. V loses 5 bases at its end and J loses 0 bases; junction bases beyond the gene matches: 7. CDR1 SGHVS and CDR2 FQNEAQ are derived from the germline V gene. The CDR3, from cysteine to phenylalanine, totals 16 residues. The read is trimmed to its CDR3 DNA, 48 bases read in frame from base 1.